This T cell receptor (beta chain) was profiled in a study of early T cells in non-severe SARS-CoV-2 infection. The CDR3 length is 15 residues. Germline V gene lookup returns CDR1 SGHKS and CDR2 YYEKEE (reference sequence). Trimming left V 1 base short and J 5 bases short, with 15 bases between. Researchers tagged individual cDNA molecules with unique molecular identifiers. Each CDR3 protein is one row after TCRdb ran MiXCR on the 5' RACE reads. The sample includes 88,000 or so distinct CDR3 sequences, 15% of them seen just once. J is TRBJ2-5 and V is TRBV5-5; a weak D match, TRBD2 (7 bases). Sequenced: whole blood. This clonotype was obtained from an adult who was a healthcare worker with PCR-confirmed SARS-CoV-2 infection or an uninfected control (not recorded which). Here the CDR3 reads CASSLMRGLLETQYF. CDR3 nucleotides: TGTGCCAGCAGCTTGATGCGGGGGCTGTTGGAGACCCAGTACTTC.